This T cell receptor beta chain was profiled in a study of identical twins. Overall study findings and caveats: Insertions were fewer in abundant cord blood beta clonotypes, whereas memory repertoires showed none of this pattern.

V lost 7 bases, J lost 2 bases, and 10 bases lay in between. The CDR3 consists of 14 residues. Germline CDR1 reads SGHRS; CDR2 reads YFSETQ. This clonotype was observed many times. Antigen specificity is unknown. A single record per CDR3 protein comes from TCRdb applying MiXCR to the 5' RACE reads. The table lists approximately 700,000 distinct CDR3 sequences, roughly 6% of them singletons. The sequencing input was naive T cells sorted from blood. The receptor's source is a man between 18 and 35 years old in good health. V and J are TRBV5-1 and TRBJ2-6; D is ambiguous. CDR3 protein: CASEFGPGANVLTF. CDR3 nucleotides: TGCGCCAGCGAGTTTGGCCCTGGGGCCAACGTCCTGACTTTC.